Following are 21 T cell receptor beta chains from one sample sequenced in a study of T cells in Graves' hyperthyroidism and ophthalmopathy. TCR beta CDR3 sequences were amplified from RNA transcripts. HTBI primers were employed in a first-round RT-PCR of the TCR CDR3. TCRdb processed the multiplex PCR reads anew with MiXCR; each CDR3 protein has one entry. This sample has hundreds of thousands of distinct CDR3 sequences, with around 15% found just once. What was sequenced was blood. The receptors were sampled from a woman between 18 and 29 years old with Graves' hyperthyroidism.

This clonotype was counted ten times or more. The chain couples TRBV20-1 to TRBJ2-5; tentatively, D is TRBD1 or TRBD2 (5 bases each). CDR1 is DFQATT, CDR2 SNEGSKA, per germline (reference sequence). V lost 3 bases to trimming and J lost 2 bases, with 16 bases between them. The CDR3 loop spans 15 amino acids. The CDR3 protein is CSASGARGLQETQYF. CDR3 nucleotide sequence: TGCAGTGCTAGTGGGGCCCGGGGCCTACAAGAGACCCAGTACTTC.

This clonotype appeared a few times. V usage is TRBV20-1 and J usage is TRBJ1-2, with D hard to call. Germline values: CDR1 DFQATT, CDR2 SNEGSKA (reference sequence). The CDR3 spans 16 residues. Trimming shortened V by 0 bases and J by 1 base, and 15 bases separated the two germline ends. CDR3 sequence reads: CSARDLREPINYGYTF. The CDR3 region has the DNA TGCAGTGCTAGAGATCTGAGGGAACCGATTAACTATGGCTACACCTTC.

There are many counts of this clonotype. V usage is TRBV2 and J usage is TRBJ1-5, with a possible D match to TRBD1 (6 bases). Trimming stripped 3 bases from V and 6 bases from J, with 15 bases between. This CDR3 comprises 15 residues. The germline CDR1 and CDR2 sequences are SNHLY and FYNNEI. CDR3 protein: CASSEGRGIGQPQHF. The CDR3 region has the DNA TGTGCCAGCAGTGAGGGCAGGGGCATTGGTCAGCCCCAGCATTTT.

The V call is TRBV18, the J call TRBJ2-7, with 10 bases lining up with TRBD1. V shed 6 bases and J 3 bases; nucleotides not matched to a gene: 8. CDR3 length equals 15 residues. CDR1 KGHSH and CDR2 LQKENI come from the germline V gene. For the CDR3, the DNA is TGTGCCAGCTCTCCGGCGACAGGGGGCTACTACGAGCAGTACTTC. This codes for CASSPATGGYYEQYF. The full variable domain, its missing parts supplied by reference TRBV18 and TRBJ2-7, is NAGVMQNPRHLVRRRGQEARLRCSPMKGHSHVYWYRQLPEEGLKFMVYLQKENIIDESGMPKERFSAEFPKEGPSILRIQQVVRGDSAAYFCASSPATGGYYEQYFGPGTRLTVT.

This clonotype was found a few times. The chain combines TRBV6-1 with TRBJ1-4; 8 nucleotides align to TRBD1. V dropped 8 bases and J dropped 6; count of bases not matched to a gene: 8. This CDR3 has 14 amino acids. CDR1 and CDR2 (germline): MNHNS, SASEGT. CDR3 sequence reads: CASRPDRAYEKLFF. CDR3 nucleotide sequence: TGTGCCAGCCGTCCGGACAGGGCTTATGAAAAACTGTTTTTT.

V usage is TRBV7-2 and J usage is TRBJ2-4; 10 bases align to TRBD2. Trimming at V came to 2 bases and at J to 2 bases, leaving 3 bases not matched to a gene. This CDR3 is 16 amino acids long. The germline V gene encodes CDR1 SGHTA and CDR2 FQGNSA. The CDR3 reads CASSLLAGETKNIQYF. The CDR3 coding sequence is TGTGCCAGCAGCTTACTAGCGGGAGAAACCAAAAACATTCAGTACTTC.

This clonotype was seen at least ten times. The V gene is TRBV2, the J gene TRBJ2-6; D may be TRBD1 (5 bases). Germline loops: CDR1 SNHLY, CDR2 FYNNEI. This CDR3 has 17 amino acids. The ends were cut back, 4 bases at V and 0 bases at J, with 13 bases in the middle. DNA of the CDR3: TGTGCCAGCAGTGGACAGATACGCTACTCTGGGGCCAACGTCCTGACTTTC. Protein product: CASSGQIRYSGANVLTF.

This clonotype was seen a handful of times. The V and J genes are TRBV9 and TRBJ1-1, with D possibly being TRBD1 (5 bases). V was pared by 3 bases and J by 3 bases, with 15 bases between. Per germline, CDR1 SGDLS and CDR2 YYNGEE. CDR3 size: 15 residues. The CDR3: CASSAGGGLDTEAFF. CDR3 nucleotides: TGTGCCAGCAGCGCCGGGGGGGGATTGGACACTGAAGCTTTCTTT.

The chain has TRBV7-2 and TRBJ2-3; 9 nucleotides line up with TRBD1. The CDR3 totals 14 residues. The germline V gene encodes CDR1 SGHTA and CDR2 FQGNSA. CDR3: CSSTGGPYTDTQYF. The CDR3 nucleotides are TGTTCATCAACAGGGGGCCCTTACACAGATACGCAGTATTTT. Based on the CDR3 plus reference TRBV7-2 and TRBJ2-3, the full variable domain is GAGVSQSPSNKVTEKGKDVELRCDPISGHTALYWYRQSLGQGLEFLIYFQGNSAPDKSGLPSDRFSAERTGGSVSTLTIQRTQQEDSAVYLCSSTGGPYTDTQYFGPGTRLTVL.

This clonotype has a count of ten or more. The CDR3 nucleotides are TGTGCCAGCAGTTTGGCGGGTGGGCTAGCAGACGAGCAGTACTTC. It yields the protein CASSLAGGLADEQYF. The rearrangement links TRBV12-3 or TRBV12-4 to TRBJ2-7, with D perhaps TRBD2 (5 bases). The V end lost 3 bases, the J end lost 5 bases, and 17 bases lay between the germline ends. This CDR3 is 15 amino acids long.

Concerning this clonotype itself: A much larger clone sits a single nucleotide away, making a read error possible. The rearrangement links TRBV7-3 to TRBJ2-1, with TRBD2 matching 14 bases. The CDR3 has 19 residues. Germline V CDR1 and CDR2: SGHTA, FQGTGA. The CDR3 spells CASSPRTKTSGRAGDEQLF. CDR3 coding DNA: TGTGCCAGCAGCCCGAGAACTAAGACTAGCGGGAGGGCCGGAGATGAGCAGCTCTTC.

This clonotype was seen only a few times. CDR3 amino acids: CASTHGIAEQETQYF. The DNA for the CDR3 is TGTGCCAGCACTCACGGAATAGCGGAACAAGAGACCCAGTACTTC. The chain recombines TRBV12-3 or TRBV12-4 with TRBJ2-5; TRBD2 is a possible D gene (6 bases). The CDR3 has 15 amino acids. V dropped 7 bases and J dropped 2 bases, with 17 bases sitting between them.

This clonotype occurred many times. The V and J genes are TRBV2 and TRBJ2-1; 11 bases align to TRBD2. Trimming took 6 bases from V and 6 from J; bases not matched to a gene: 7. The CDR3 has 15 residues. Germline-derived CDR1 and CDR2 are SNHLY and FYNNEI. The DNA of the CDR3 is TGTGCCAGCAGCCTACTAGCGGGAGTGTTCAATGAGCAGTTCTTC. It is translated as CASSLLAGVFNEQFF.

V usage is TRBV30 and J usage is TRBJ2-7, with 7 bases fitting TRBD2. Trimming removed 0 bases from V and 2 bases from J; junction bases left unmatched: 4. Per germline, CDR1 GTSNPN and CDR2 SVGIG (reference sequence). This CDR3 is 14 amino acids long. CDR3 DNA: TGTGCCTGGAGTGTACATGCGGGGGCCTACGAGCAGTACTTC. Its protein is CAWSVHAGAYEQYF.

This clonotype showed up many times. The chain combines TRBV3-1 with TRBJ2-7, with 10 bases lining up with TRBD1. This CDR3 is 15 amino acids long. V lost 4 bases, J lost 2 bases, and 5 bases stayed unmatched. CDR1 and CDR2 from the germline V gene are LGHDT and YNNKEL (reference sequence). The CDR3 spells CASSRQGAPPYEQYF. The CDR3 bases are TGTGCCAGCAGCCGACAGGGGGCGCCCCCCTACGAGCAGTACTTC.

The chain links TRBV4-2 to TRBJ2-7; TRBD2 matches 8 bases. The length of the CDR3 is 16 residues. J gave up 0 bases and V 2 bases, and 6 bases lay outside the gene matches. In germline, CDR1 is LGHNA, CDR2 YNFKEQ. CDR3 residues: CASSQLLAASSYEQYF. Here the CDR3 DNA reads TGTGCCAGCAGCCAACTACTAGCGGCTAGCTCCTACGAGCAGTACTTC.

The table lists this clonotype with many counts. The rearrangement joins TRBV11-2 to TRBJ2-7, with D uncertain. This CDR3 comprises 13 residues. The V gene lost 2 bases and the J gene lost 4 bases, with 9 bases spanning the gap. CDR1 is SGHAT and CDR2 is FQNNGV in the germline V gene. The CDR3 DNA follows: TGTGCCAGCAGCTTAACGGCCGGATACGAGCAGTACTTC. As protein: CASSLTAGYEQYF.

This clonotype was picked up many times. The gene calls are TRBV30 and TRBJ2-1, with D possibly being TRBD2 (6 bases). Germline V gene sequence: CDR1 GTSNPN, CDR2 SVGIG (reference sequence). The V and J ends lost 7 bases and 6 bases respectively, with 10 bases between them. CDR3 length: 11 residues. The CDR3 region is CALYSGNEQFF. CDR3 sequence (DNA): TGTGCCTTGTATAGCGGCAATGAGCAGTTCTTC.

Concerning this clonotype itself: A junction boundary mismatches the germline segment, possibly from a read error. The gene calls are TRBV27 and TRBJ2-3, with D maybe TRBD1 (6 bases). The CDR3 totals 16 residues. Germline V gene data show CDR1 as MNHEY and CDR2 as SMNVEV (reference sequence). The DNA for the CDR3 is TGTGTCAGCAGTTTATCCGCGCAGGGGTTAGCGTATACGCAGTATTTT. Translation: CVSSLSAQGLAYTQYF.

Ten or more counts support this clonotype. The chain carries TRBV28 and TRBJ2-5, with D tentatively TRBD1 (8 bases). The CDR3 spans 15 residues. CDR1 MDHEN and CDR2 SYDVKM come from the germline V gene. The germline V and J ends were trimmed by 3 bases and 4 bases, with 15 bases remaining between them. The CDR3 bases are TGTGCCAGCAGTTTCGTCTACAGGGGGGGAGAGACCCAGTACTTC. Its protein is CASSFVYRGGETQYF.

In regard to this clonotype: This could be a read error, since a much larger clone is one nucleotide away. This rearrangement joins TRBV11-2 to TRBJ2-1; D is unclear. The end of the DNA is better explained by TRBJ2-7, so the J call may be wrong. CDR1 is SGHAT and CDR2 is FQNNGV in the germline V gene. The CDR3 runs to 15 residues. CDR3 DNA: TGTGCCAGCAGCTTAGGCCCGACACCCGCCAATGAGCAGTACTTC. Its protein product is CASSLGPTPANEQYF.